A selection of T cell receptor beta chains follows, all from one sample in a study of T-cell memory formation after mild COVID-19. TCRdb re-derived calls from the 5' RACE reads in MiXCR, one entry per CDR3 protein. This sample has under 450,000 distinct CDR3 sequences, with about a quarter found just once. Sequencing was performed on PBMCs or a T cell subset sorted from them (not recorded which). The receptors here all came from an adult woman who had mild COVID-19 (a few samples of this study predate the infection). Cell type and time point are not known. Each CDR3 is given with its conserved first and last residue. Fields, in order: V gene, clone size, J gene, D gene, CDR3 protein, CDR3 DNA. D genes are given only for firm matches. A clone size is listed for some rows: how often the clone was seen (once, few, many), or a class if it is expanded.

v_gene: TRBV20-1; abundance: NA; j_gene: TRBJ2-4; d_gene: TRBD2; CDR3aa: CSARETSPKNIQYF; CDR3nt: TGCAGTGCTAGAGAGACTAGCCCTAAAAACATTCAGTACTTC
v_gene: TRBV11-2; abundance: few; j_gene: TRBJ2-1; d_gene: TRBD2; CDR3aa: CASSAAGGTDEQFF; CDR3nt: TGTGCCAGCAGCGCAGCGGGAGGTACGGATGAGCAGTTCTTC
v_gene: TRBV27; abundance: NA; j_gene: TRBJ2-7; d_gene: NA; CDR3aa: CASSLSLIGRRAYEQYF; CDR3nt: TGTGCCAGCAGTTTATCGTTGATCGGCAGGCGCGCCTACGAGCAGTACTTC
v_gene: TRBV7-3; abundance: few; j_gene: TRBJ2-3; d_gene: TRBD2; CDR3aa: CASSLNGLETDTQYF; CDR3nt: TGTGCCAGCAGCTTAAACGGACTAGAGACAGATACGCAGTATTTT
v_gene: TRBV20-1; abundance: NA; j_gene: TRBJ1-5; d_gene: NA; CDR3aa: CSALTTPDSNQPQHF; CDR3nt: TGCAGTGCTCTCACTACCCCTGACAGCAATCAGCCCCAGCATTTT
v_gene: TRBV12-3/TRBV12-4; abundance: NA; j_gene: TRBJ2-1; d_gene: NA; CDR3aa: CASRIPAHEQFF; CDR3nt: TGTGCCAGCAGAATACCGGCCCATGAGCAGTTCTTC
v_gene: TRBV18; abundance: few; j_gene: TRBJ2-7; d_gene: TRBD1; CDR3aa: CASSPNGQGSNEQYF; CDR3nt: TGTGCCAGCTCACCTAACGGACAGGGGAGTAACGAGCAGTACTTC
v_gene: TRBV20-1; abundance: NA; j_gene: TRBJ2-7; d_gene: NA; CDR3aa: CSAKRGRGMAAYEQYF; CDR3nt: TGCAGTGCTAAACGCGGCAGGGGAATGGCAGCCTACGAGCAGTACTTC
v_gene: TRBV5-1; abundance: NA; j_gene: TRBJ2-3; d_gene: NA; CDR3aa: CASSTQGLVGDTQYF; CDR3nt: TGCGCCAGCAGCACCCAAGGACTGGTAGGAGATACGCAGTATTTT
v_gene: TRBV15; abundance: NA; j_gene: TRBJ1-4; d_gene: NA; CDR3aa: CATSRDPDRIKLFF; CDR3nt: TGTGCCACCAGCAGAGACCCCGACAGGATTAAACTGTTTTTT
v_gene: TRBV14; abundance: NA; j_gene: TRBJ2-1; d_gene: NA; CDR3aa: CASSHLPSAGRSYNEQFF; CDR3nt: TGTGCCAGCAGCCACCTTCCTAGCGCGGGGAGGTCCTACAATGAGCAGTTCTTC
v_gene: TRBV5-1; abundance: NA; j_gene: TRBJ1-6; d_gene: NA; CDR3aa: CASSSGTVGSPLHF; CDR3nt: TGCGCCAGCAGCTCCGGGACGGTCGGTTCACCCCTCCACTTT
v_gene: TRBV5-1; abundance: few; j_gene: TRBJ2-1; d_gene: TRBD2; CDR3aa: CASSRRTGGLGNEQFF; CDR3nt: TGCGCCAGCAGCCGCAGGACGGGAGGCCTGGGCAATGAGCAGTTCTTC
v_gene: TRBV20-1; abundance: few; j_gene: TRBJ2-7; d_gene: TRBD2; CDR3aa: CSARLRGSYEQYF; CDR3nt: TGCAGTGCTAGGTTGCGGGGGTCCTACGAGCAGTACTTC
v_gene: TRBV7-9; abundance: few; j_gene: TRBJ2-5; d_gene: TRBD2; CDR3aa: CASIRAGGQETQYF; CDR3nt: TGTGCCAGCATCAGAGCGGGGGGCCAAGAGACCCAGTACTTC
v_gene: TRBV24-1; abundance: few; j_gene: TRBJ1-2; d_gene: NA; CDR3aa: CATSGGSYGYTF; CDR3nt: TGTGCCACCAGTGGGGGCAGCTATGGCTACACCTTC
v_gene: TRBV27; abundance: NA; j_gene: TRBJ2-5; d_gene: NA; CDR3aa: CASSLRGLQETQYF; CDR3nt: TGTGCCAGCAGTTTAAGGGGCTTACAAGAGACCCAGTACTTC
v_gene: TRBV5-6; abundance: few; j_gene: TRBJ2-5; d_gene: NA; CDR3aa: CASSLSSSETQYF; CDR3nt: TGTGCCAGCAGCTTGTCGTCTTCAGAGACCCAGTACTTC
v_gene: TRBV20-1; abundance: NA; j_gene: TRBJ1-1; d_gene: NA; CDR3aa: CSASDGGTEAFF; CDR3nt: TGCAGTGCTAGTGACGGGGGCACTGAAGCTTTCTTT
v_gene: TRBV12-3/TRBV12-4; abundance: many; j_gene: TRBJ1-5; d_gene: NA; CDR3aa: CASSLSQGVGGNQPQHF; CDR3nt: TGTGCCAGCAGTTTATCCCAGGGCGTGGGGGGCAATCAGCCCCAGCATTTT
v_gene: TRBV2; abundance: NA; j_gene: TRBJ2-5; d_gene: TRBD1; CDR3aa: CASNFGQGSGETQYF; CDR3nt: TGTGCCAGCAATTTCGGACAGGGGTCGGGAGAGACCCAGTACTTC
v_gene: TRBV6-5; abundance: many; j_gene: TRBJ1-3; d_gene: NA; CDR3aa: CASSYGGISGNTIYF; CDR3nt: TGTGCCAGCAGTTACGGGGGTATCTCTGGAAACACCATATATTTT
v_gene: TRBV7-6; abundance: many; j_gene: TRBJ2-1; d_gene: TRBD2; CDR3aa: CASSQRGGSIYEQFF; CDR3nt: TGTGCCAGCAGCCAACGGGGGGGCTCCATATATGAGCAGTTCTTC
v_gene: TRBV10-2; abundance: few; j_gene: TRBJ1-6; d_gene: NA; CDR3aa: CASREQYNSPLHF; CDR3nt: TGCGCCAGCAGAGAACAGTATAATTCACCCCTCCACTTT
v_gene: TRBV20-1; abundance: NA; j_gene: TRBJ1-5; d_gene: TRBD1; CDR3aa: CSARDGTGLRPQHF; CDR3nt: TGCAGTGCTAGAGACGGGACAGGTCTTAGGCCCCAGCATTTT
v_gene: TRBV20-1; abundance: few; j_gene: TRBJ2-1; d_gene: NA; CDR3aa: CSAGRDHLGDEQFF; CDR3nt: TGCAGTGCAGGCAGGGACCACCTTGGCGATGAGCAGTTCTTC
v_gene: TRBV19; abundance: NA; j_gene: TRBJ1-1; d_gene: NA; CDR3aa: CASRVRGMNTEAFF; CDR3nt: TGTGCCAGTAGAGTCAGGGGAATGAACACTGAAGCTTTCTTT
v_gene: TRBV12-3/TRBV12-4; abundance: NA; j_gene: TRBJ1-1; d_gene: TRBD1; CDR3aa: CASSPEGANTEAFF; CDR3nt: TGTGCCAGCAGCCCAGAGGGGGCGAACACTGAAGCTTTCTTT
v_gene: TRBV5-5; abundance: NA; j_gene: TRBJ1-6; d_gene: TRBD1; CDR3aa: CASSWTGENSPLHF; CDR3nt: TGTGCCAGCAGCTGGACAGGGGAGAATTCACCCCTCCACTTT
v_gene: TRBV5-4; abundance: NA; j_gene: TRBJ1-4; d_gene: TRBD1; CDR3aa: CASTSDRDNEKLFF; CDR3nt: TGTGCCAGCACCTCGGACAGGGATAATGAAAAACTGTTTTTT
v_gene: TRBV4-2; abundance: NA; j_gene: TRBJ2-2; d_gene: TRBD2; CDR3aa: CASSQDQRGARSYTGELFF; CDR3nt: TGTGCCAGCAGCCAAGATCAGCGGGGGGCTAGGTCGTACACCGGGGAGCTGTTTTTT
v_gene: TRBV5-4; abundance: NA; j_gene: TRBJ1-2; d_gene: NA; CDR3aa: CASSLDRDFYGYTF; CDR3nt: TGTGCCAGCAGCCTCGACAGAGACTTCTATGGCTACACCTTC
v_gene: TRBV14; abundance: NA; j_gene: TRBJ2-3; d_gene: NA; CDR3aa: CASSLAGLSDLADTQYF; CDR3nt: TGTGCCAGCAGCTTGGCCGGCCTCTCTGACCTAGCAGATACGCAGTATTTT
v_gene: TRBV24-1; abundance: few; j_gene: TRBJ2-5; d_gene: NA; CDR3aa: CATSDFPAEETQYF; CDR3nt: TGTGCCACCAGTGATTTTCCAGCGGAAGAGACCCAGTACTTC
v_gene: TRBV11-3; abundance: few; j_gene: TRBJ2-1; d_gene: TRBD2; CDR3aa: CASSRRSGLAGADEQFF; CDR3nt: TGTGCCAGCAGCCGACGATCGGGACTAGCGGGGGCCGATGAGCAGTTCTTC
v_gene: TRBV29-1; abundance: NA; j_gene: TRBJ2-7; d_gene: TRBD1; CDR3aa: CSGGTGGYEQYF; CDR3nt: TGCAGCGGCGGGACAGGGGGCTACGAGCAGTACTTC
v_gene: TRBV19; abundance: NA; j_gene: TRBJ2-1; d_gene: TRBD2; CDR3aa: CASSPSLAGVGNEQFF; CDR3nt: TGTGCCAGTAGTCCCTCACTAGCGGGAGTTGGTAATGAGCAGTTCTTC
v_gene: TRBV27; abundance: NA; j_gene: TRBJ2-3; d_gene: NA; CDR3aa: CAVHVGGTDTQYF; CDR3nt: TGTGCCGTCCATGTCGGGGGCACAGATACGCAGTATTTT
v_gene: TRBV3-1; abundance: NA; j_gene: TRBJ2-4; d_gene: NA; CDR3aa: CASSTGARPLRGSAKNIQYF; CDR3nt: TGTGCCAGCAGCACGGGGGCCCGGCCGCTCCGGGGGTCGGCCAAAAACATTCAGTACTTC